This T cell receptor beta chain emerged from a study of T cell changes during pregnancy in multiple sclerosis. Assay used: immunoSEQ multiplex PCR; TCRdb lists only in-frame clones, some missing. This table has about 100,000 clones, 92% appearing once. CDR3 length: 15 residues. Germline CDR1 and CDR2: MDHEN and SYDVKM. J was trimmed by 5 bases and V by 1 base; bases with no gene match: 6. The V and J genes are TRBV28 and TRBJ1-2; 8 bases align to TRBD1. This sequence was found in a female donor with multiple sclerosis, enrolled in a pregnancy study. The starting material was peripheral blood, obtained after pregnancy. CDR3 bases: TGTGCCAGCAGTTTATCCGGGACAGGAACATATGGCTACACCTTC. It is translated as CASSLSGTGTYGYTF.